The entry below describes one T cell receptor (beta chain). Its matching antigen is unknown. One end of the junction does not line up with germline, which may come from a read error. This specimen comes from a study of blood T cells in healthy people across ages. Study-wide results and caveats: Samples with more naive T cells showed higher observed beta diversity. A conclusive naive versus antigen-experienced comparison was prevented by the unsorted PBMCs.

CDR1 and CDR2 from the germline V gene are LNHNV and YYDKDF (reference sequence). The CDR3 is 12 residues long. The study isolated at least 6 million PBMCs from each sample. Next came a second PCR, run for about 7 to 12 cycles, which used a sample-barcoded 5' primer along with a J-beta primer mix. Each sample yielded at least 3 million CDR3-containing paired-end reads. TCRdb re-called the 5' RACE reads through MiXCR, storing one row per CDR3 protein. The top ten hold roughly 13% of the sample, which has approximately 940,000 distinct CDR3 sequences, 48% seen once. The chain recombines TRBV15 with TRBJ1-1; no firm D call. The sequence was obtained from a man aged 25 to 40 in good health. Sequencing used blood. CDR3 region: CATSRDNTGAFF. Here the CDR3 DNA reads TGTGCCACCAGCAGAGACAACACTGGAGCTTTCTTT.